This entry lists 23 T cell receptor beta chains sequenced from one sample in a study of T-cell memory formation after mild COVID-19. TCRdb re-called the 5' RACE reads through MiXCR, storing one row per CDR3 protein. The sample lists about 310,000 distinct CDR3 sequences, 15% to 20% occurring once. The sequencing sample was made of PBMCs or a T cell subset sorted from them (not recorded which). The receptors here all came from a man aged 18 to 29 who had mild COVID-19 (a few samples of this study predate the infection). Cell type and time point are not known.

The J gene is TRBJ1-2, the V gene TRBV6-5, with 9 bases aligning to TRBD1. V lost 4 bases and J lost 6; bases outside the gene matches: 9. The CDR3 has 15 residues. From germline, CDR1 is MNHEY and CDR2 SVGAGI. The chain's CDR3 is CASSSPPGQGNGYTF. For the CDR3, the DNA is TGTGCCAGCAGTTCTCCTCCGGGACAGGGAAATGGCTACACCTTC.

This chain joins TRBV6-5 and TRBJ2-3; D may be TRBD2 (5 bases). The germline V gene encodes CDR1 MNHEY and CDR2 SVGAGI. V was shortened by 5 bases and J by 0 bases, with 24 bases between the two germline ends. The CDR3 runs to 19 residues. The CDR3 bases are TGTGCCAGCAGTCCCCGTTGGACTCTTAACCCTACTAGCACAGATACGCAGTATTTT. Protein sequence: CASSPRWTLNPTSTDTQYF.

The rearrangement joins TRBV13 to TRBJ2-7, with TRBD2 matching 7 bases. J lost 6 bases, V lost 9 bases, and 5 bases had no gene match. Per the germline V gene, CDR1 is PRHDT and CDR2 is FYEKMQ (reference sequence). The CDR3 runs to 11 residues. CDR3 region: CARTGGAEQYV. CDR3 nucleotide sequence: TGTGCCAGGACGGGGGGTGCCGAGCAGTACGTC.

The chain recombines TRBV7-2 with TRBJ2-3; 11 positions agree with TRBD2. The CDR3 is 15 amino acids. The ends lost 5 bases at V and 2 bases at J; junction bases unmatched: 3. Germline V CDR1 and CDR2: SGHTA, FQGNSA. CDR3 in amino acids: CASSPTSGDTDTQYF. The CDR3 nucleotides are TGTGCCAGCAGCCCGACTAGCGGGGACACAGATACGCAGTATTTT.

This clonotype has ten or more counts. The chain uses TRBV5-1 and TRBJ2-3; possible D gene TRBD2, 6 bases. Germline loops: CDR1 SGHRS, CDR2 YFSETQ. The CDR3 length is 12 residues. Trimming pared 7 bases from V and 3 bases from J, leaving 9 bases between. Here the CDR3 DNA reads TGCGCCAGCCACGCGGGAACAGATACGCAGTATTTT. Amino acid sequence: CASHAGTDTQYF.

Written as DNA, the CDR3 is TGTGCCAGCAGCCGCCAGCCGGGACAGGGTGTTGAAAAACTGTTTTTT. Its translation: CASSRQPGQGVEKLFF. The V gene is TRBV7-2, the J gene TRBJ1-4, with 9 bases identical to TRBD1. The CDR3 has 16 residues. CDR1 SGHTA and CDR2 FQGNSA come from the germline V gene. The ends lost 5 bases at V and 7 bases at J; junction bases unmatched: 11.

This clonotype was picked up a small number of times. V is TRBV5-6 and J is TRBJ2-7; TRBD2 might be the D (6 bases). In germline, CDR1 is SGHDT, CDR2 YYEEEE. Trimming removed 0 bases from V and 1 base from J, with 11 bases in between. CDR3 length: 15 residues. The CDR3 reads CASSLELAMSYEQYF. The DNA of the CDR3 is TGTGCCAGCAGCTTGGAACTAGCTATGTCCTACGAGCAGTACTTC.

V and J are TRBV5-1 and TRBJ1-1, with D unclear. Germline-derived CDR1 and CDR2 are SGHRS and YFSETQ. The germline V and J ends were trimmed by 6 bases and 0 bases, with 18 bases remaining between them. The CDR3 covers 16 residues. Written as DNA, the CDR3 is TGCGCCAGCACCCGGGATGGATACTCCATGAACACTGAAGCTTTCTTT. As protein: CASTRDGYSMNTEAFF.

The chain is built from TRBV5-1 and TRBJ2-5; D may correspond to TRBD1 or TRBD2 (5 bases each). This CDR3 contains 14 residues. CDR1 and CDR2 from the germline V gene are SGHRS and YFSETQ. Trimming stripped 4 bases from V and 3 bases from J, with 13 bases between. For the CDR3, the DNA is TGCGCCAGCAGCCTCCGGGACCCTAAAGAGACCCAGTACTTC. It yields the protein CASSLRDPKETQYF.

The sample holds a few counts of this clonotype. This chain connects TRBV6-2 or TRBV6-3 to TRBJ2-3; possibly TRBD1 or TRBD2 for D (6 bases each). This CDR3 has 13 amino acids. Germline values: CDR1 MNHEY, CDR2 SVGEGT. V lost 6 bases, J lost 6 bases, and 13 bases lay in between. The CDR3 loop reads CASRDGGVDTQYF. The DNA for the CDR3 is TGTGCCAGCAGAGACGGGGGCGTCGATACGCAGTATTTT.

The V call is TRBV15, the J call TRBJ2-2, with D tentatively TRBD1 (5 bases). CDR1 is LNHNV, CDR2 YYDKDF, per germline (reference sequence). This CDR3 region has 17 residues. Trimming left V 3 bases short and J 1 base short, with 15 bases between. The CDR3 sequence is CATSRESDTLNTGELFF. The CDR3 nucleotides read TGTGCCACCAGCAGGGAATCGGACACTTTGAACACCGGGGAGCTGTTTTTT.

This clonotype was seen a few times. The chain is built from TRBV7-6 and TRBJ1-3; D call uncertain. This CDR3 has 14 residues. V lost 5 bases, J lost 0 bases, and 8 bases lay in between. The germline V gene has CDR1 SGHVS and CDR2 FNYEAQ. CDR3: CASSATTSGNTIYF. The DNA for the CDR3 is TGTGCCAGCAGCGCCACGACCTCTGGAAACACCATATATTTT.

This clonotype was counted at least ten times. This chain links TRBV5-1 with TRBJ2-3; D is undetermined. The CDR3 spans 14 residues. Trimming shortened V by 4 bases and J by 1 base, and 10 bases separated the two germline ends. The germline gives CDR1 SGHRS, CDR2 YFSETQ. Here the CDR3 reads CASSARTGTDTQYF. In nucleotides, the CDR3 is TGCGCCAGCAGCGCCAGGACGGGCACAGATACGCAGTATTTT.

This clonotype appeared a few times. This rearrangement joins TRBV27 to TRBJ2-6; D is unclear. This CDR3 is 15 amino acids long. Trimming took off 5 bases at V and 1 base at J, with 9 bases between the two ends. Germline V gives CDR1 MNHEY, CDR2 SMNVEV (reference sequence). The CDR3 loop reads CASSTMGSGANVLTF. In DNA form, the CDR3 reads TGTGCCAGCAGTACTATGGGGTCTGGGGCCAACGTCCTGACTTTC.

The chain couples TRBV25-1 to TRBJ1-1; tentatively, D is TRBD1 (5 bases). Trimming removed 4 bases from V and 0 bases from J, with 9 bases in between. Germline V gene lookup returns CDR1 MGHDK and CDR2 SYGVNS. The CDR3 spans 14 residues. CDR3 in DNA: TGTGCCAGCAGTGTGGACATCATGAACACTGAAGCTTTCTTT. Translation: CASSVDIMNTEAFF.

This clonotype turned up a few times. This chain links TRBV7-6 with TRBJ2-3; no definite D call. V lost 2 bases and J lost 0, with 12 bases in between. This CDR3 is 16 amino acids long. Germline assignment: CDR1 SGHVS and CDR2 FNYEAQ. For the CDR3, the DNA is TGTGCCAGCAGCTTACTTCTGGTTTCTAGCACAGATACGCAGTATTTT. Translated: CASSLLLVSSTDTQYF.

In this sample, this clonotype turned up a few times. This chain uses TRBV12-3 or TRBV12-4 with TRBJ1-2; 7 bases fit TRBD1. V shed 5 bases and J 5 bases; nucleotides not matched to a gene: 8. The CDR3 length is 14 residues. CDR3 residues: CASSPQGSDYGYTF. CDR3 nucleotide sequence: TGTGCCAGCAGTCCACAGGGGAGCGATTATGGCTACACCTTC.

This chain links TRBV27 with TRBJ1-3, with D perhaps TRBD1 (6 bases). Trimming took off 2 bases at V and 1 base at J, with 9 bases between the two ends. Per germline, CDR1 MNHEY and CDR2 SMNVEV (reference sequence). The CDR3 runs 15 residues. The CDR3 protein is CASSLRGESGNTIYF. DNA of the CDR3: TGTGCCAGCAGTTTAAGGGGGGAGTCTGGAAACACCATATATTTT.

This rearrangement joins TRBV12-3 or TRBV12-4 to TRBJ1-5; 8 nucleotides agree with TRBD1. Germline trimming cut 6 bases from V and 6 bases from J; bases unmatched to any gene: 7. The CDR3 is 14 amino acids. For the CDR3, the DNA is TGTGCCAGCAGCTCGGACAGGGCAGGTCAGCCCCAGCATTTT. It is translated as CASSSDRAGQPQHF.

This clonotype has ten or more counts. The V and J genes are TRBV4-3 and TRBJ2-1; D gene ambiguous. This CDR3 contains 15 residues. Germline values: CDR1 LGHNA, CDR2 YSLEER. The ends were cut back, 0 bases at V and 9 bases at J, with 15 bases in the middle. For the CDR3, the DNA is TGCGCCAGCAGCCAAGATTCCTTAAAGTGGGGTGAGCAGTTCTTC. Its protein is CASSQDSLKWGEQFF.

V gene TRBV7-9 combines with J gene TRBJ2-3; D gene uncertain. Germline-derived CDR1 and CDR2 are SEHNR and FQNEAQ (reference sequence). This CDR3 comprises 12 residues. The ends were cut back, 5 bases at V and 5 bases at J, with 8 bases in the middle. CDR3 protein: CASSKPLDTQYF. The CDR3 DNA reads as TGTGCCAGCAGCAAACCCCTAGATACGCAGTATTTT.

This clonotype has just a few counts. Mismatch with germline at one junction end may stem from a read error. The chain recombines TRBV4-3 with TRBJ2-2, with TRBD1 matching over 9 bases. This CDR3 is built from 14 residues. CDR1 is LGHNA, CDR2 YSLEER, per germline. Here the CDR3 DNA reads TGCGCCAGCCGTTCCAGGACAGGGGCCGGAGAGCTGTTTTTT. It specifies CASRSRTGAGELFF.

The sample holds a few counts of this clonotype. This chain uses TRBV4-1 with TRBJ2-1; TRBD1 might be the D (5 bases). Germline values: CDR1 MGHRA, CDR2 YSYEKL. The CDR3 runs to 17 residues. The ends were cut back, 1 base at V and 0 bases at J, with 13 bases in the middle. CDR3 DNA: TGCGCCAGCAGCCAAGTATCGGACACGAGCTCCTACAATGAGCAGTTCTTC. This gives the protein CASSQVSDTSSYNEQFF.